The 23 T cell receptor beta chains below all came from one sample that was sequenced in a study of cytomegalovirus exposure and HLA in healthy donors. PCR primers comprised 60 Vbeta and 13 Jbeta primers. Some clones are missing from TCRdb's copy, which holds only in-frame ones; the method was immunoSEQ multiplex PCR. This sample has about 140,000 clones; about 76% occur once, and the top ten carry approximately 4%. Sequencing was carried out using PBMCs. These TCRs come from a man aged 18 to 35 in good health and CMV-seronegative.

CDR3 sequence: CASSKTGTGDDEQFF. The CDR3 nucleotides are TGTGCCAGCAGTAAGACCGGGACAGGGGACGATGAGCAGTTCTTC. The V and J genes are TRBV27 and TRBJ2-1; 10 positions match TRBD1. This CDR3 region has 15 residues. Trimming removed 5 bases from V and 8 bases from J; junction bases left unmatched: 9. Germline V gene data show CDR1 as MNHEY and CDR2 as SMNVEV (reference sequence).

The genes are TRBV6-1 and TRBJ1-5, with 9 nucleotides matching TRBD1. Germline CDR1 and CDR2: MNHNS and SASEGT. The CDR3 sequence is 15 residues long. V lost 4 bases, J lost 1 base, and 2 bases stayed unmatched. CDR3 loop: CASSVGTGSNQPQHF. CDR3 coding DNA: TGTGCCAGCAGTGTAGGGACAGGGAGCAATCAGCCCCAGCATTTT.

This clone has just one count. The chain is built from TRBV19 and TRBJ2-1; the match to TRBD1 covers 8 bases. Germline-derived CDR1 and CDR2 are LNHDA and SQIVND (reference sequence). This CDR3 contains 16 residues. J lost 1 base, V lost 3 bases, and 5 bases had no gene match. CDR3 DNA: TGTGCCAGTAGTATTTTAAGGACAGGGTCCTACAATGAGCAGTTCTTC. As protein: CASSILRTGSYNEQFF.

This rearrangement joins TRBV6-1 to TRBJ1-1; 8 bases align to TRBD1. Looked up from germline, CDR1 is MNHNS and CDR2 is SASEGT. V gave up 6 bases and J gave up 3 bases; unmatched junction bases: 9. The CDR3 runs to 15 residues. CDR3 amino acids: CASSMRQGWDTEAFF. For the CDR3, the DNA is TGTGCCAGCAGCATGAGACAGGGGTGGGACACTGAAGCTTTCTTT.

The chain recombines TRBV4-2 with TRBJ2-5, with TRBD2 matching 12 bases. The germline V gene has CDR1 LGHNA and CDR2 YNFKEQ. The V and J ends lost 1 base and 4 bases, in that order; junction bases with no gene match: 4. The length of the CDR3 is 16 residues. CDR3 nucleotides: TGTGCCAGCAGCCAAGCCCCTAGCGGGGGGGCAGAGACCCAGTACTTC. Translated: CASSQAPSGGAETQYF.

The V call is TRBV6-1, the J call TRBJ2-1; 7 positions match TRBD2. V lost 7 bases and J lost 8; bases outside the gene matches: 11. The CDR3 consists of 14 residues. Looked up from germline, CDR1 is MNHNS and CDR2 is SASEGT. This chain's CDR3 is CASIASGTRDEQFF. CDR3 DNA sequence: TGTGCCAGCATCGCTAGCGGAACCAGGGATGAGCAGTTCTTC.

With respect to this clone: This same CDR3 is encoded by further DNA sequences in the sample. The CDR3 nucleotides read TGCAGCGTTGAAGATCAGGATGGGCCTCAGGCCAACGTCCTGACTTTC. Its protein product is CSVEDQDGPQANVLTF. The genes are TRBV29-1 and TRBJ2-6; D gene ambiguous. V dropped 0 bases and J dropped 6 bases, with 15 bases sitting between them. The CDR3 covers 16 residues. Per germline, CDR1 SQVTM and CDR2 ANQGSEA.

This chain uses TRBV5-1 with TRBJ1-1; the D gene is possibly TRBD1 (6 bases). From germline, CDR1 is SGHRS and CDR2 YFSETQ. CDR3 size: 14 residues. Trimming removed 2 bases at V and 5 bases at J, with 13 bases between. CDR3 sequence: CASSLTAGVTEAFF. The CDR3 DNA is TGCGCCAGCAGCTTAACCGCAGGGGTAACTGAAGCTTTCTTT.

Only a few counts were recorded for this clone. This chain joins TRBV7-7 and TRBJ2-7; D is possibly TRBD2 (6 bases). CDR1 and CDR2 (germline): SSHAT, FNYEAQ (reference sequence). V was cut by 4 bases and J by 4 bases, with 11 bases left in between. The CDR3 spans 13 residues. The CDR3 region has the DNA TGTGCCAGCAGCTCCCGACTAGGTTACGAGCAGTACTTC. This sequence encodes CASSSRLGYEQYF.

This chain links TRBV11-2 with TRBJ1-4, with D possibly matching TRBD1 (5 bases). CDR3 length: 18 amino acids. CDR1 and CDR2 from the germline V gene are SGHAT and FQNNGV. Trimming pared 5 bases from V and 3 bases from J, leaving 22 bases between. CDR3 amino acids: CASSPSGQGIMANEKLFF. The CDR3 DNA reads TGTGCCAGCAGCCCTTCTGGGCAGGGTATAATGGCTAATGAAAAACTGTTTTTT.

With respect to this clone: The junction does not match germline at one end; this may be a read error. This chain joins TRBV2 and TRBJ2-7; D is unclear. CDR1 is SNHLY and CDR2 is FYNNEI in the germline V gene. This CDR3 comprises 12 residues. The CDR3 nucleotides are TGTGCCAGCAGGGAAGACACGTTCGAGCAGTACTTC. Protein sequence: CASREDTFEQYF.

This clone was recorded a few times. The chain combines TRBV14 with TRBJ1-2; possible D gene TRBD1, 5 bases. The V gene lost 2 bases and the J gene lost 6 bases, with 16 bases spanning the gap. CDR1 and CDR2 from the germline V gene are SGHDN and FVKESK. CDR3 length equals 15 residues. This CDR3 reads CASSQQGSLGHGYTF. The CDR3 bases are TGTGCCAGCAGCCAACAGGGAAGCCTTGGTCATGGCTACACCTTC.

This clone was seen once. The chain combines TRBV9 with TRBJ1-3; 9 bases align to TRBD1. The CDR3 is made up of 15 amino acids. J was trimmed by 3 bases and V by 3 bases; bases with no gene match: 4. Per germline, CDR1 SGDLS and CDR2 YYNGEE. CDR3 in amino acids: CASSATGGGGNTIYF. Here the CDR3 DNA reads TGTGCCAGCAGCGCCACAGGGGGCGGTGGAAACACCATATATTTT.

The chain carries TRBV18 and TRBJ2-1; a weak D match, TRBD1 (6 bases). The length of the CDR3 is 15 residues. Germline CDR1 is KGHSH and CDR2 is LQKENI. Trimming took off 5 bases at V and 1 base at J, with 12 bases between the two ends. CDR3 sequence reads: CASSDQGHSYNEQFF. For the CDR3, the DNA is TGTGCCAGCTCAGATCAGGGACATTCCTACAATGAGCAGTTCTTC.

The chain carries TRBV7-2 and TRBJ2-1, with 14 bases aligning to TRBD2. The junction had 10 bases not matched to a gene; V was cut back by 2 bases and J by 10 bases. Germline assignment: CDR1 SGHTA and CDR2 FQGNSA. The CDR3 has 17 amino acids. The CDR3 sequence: CASSLRGPGLAGEEQFF. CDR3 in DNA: TGTGCCAGCAGCTTACGGGGTCCGGGACTAGCGGGGGAGGAGCAGTTCTTC. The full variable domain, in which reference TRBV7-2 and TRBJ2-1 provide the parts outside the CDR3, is GAGVSQSPSNKVTEKGKDVELRCDPISGHTALYWYRQSLGQGLEFLIYFQGNSAPDKSGLPSDRFSAERTGGSVSTLTIQRTQQEDSAVYLCASSLRGPGLAGEEQFFGPGTRLTVL.

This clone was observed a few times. The CDR3, as DNA: TGTGCCATCACCCGGGACAGCAGGAACACTGAAGCTTTCTTT. It translates to CAITRDSRNTEAFF. The chain carries TRBV19 and TRBJ1-1, with TRBD1 matching 7 bases. CDR3 length equals 14 residues. Germline V gene lookup returns CDR1 LNHDA and CDR2 SQIVND (reference sequence). V lost 10 bases and J lost 1; bases outside the gene matches: 9.

CDR3 residues: CAVVGVNTEAFF. In nucleotides, the CDR3 is TGTGCCGTTGTCGGGGTGAACACTGAAGCTTTCTTT. The genes are TRBV19 and TRBJ1-1; D is undetermined. This CDR3 is built from 12 residues. Germline CDR1 LNHDA, CDR2 SQIVND (reference sequence). Trimming removed 11 bases from V and 0 bases from J, with 10 bases in between.

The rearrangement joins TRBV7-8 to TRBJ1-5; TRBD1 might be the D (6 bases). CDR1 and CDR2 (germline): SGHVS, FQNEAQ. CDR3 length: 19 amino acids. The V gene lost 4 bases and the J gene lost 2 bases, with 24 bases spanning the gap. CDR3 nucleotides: TGTGCCAGCAGCTCCTACCCGTCCAGGGGTGGTGTGGGCAATCAGCCCCAGCATTTT. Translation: CASSSYPSRGGVGNQPQHF. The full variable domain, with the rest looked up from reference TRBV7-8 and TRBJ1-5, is GAGVSQSPRYKVAKRGQDVALRCDPISGHVSLFWYQQALGQGPEFLTYFQNEAQLDKSGLPSDRFFAERPEGSVSTLKIQRTQQEDSAVYLCASSSYPSRGGVGNQPQHFGDGTRLSIL.

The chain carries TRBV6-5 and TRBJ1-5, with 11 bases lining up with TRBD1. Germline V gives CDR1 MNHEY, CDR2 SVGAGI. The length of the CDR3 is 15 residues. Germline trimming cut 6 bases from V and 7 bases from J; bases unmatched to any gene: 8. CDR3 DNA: TGTGCCAGCAGCGCCGGACAGGGGGCCGGGCAGCCCCAGCATTTT. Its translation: CASSAGQGAGQPQHF.

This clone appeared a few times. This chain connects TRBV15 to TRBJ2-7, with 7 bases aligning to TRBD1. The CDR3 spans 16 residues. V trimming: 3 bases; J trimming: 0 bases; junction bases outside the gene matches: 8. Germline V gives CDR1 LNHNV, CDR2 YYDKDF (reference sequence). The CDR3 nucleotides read TGTGCCACCAGCAGTCGACAGGGTTTTAGCTCCTACGAGCAGTACTTC. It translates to CATSSRQGFSSYEQYF.

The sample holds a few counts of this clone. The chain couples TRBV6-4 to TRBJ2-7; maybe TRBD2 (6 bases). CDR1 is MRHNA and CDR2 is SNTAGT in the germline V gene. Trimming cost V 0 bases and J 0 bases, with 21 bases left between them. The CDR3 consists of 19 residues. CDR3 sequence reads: CASSDSKAVADVTSYEQYF. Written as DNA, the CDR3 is TGTGCCAGCAGTGACTCGAAAGCAGTAGCGGATGTTACCTCCTACGAGCAGTACTTC.

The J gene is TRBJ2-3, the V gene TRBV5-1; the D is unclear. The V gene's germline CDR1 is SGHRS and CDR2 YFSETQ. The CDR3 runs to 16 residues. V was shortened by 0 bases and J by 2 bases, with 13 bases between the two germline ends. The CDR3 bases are TGCGCCAGCAGCTTGGCGGCAGGCACCAACACAGATACGCAGTATTTT. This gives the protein CASSLAAGTNTDTQYF.

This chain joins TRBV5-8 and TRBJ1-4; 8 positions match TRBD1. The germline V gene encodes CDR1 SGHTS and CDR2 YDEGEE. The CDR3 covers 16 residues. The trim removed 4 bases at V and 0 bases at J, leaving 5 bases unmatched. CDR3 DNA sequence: TGTGCCAGCAGCGAGGGACAGGTTGCAACTAATGAAAAACTGTTTTTT. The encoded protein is CASSEGQVATNEKLFF.